One T cell receptor (beta chain) is described in this entry. TCRdb's copy holds only in-frame clones and misses some; the assay was immunoSEQ multiplex PCR. This sample has roughly 260,000 clones, with approximately 82% found just once. These data come from a study of blood T cell repertoires in COVID-19. About the study: PBMCs, B-cell-depleted T cells, or T cells were the source of the cDNA or gDNA that made up the material.

With 6 bases removed from V and 10 bases from J, the gap between germline ends came to 10 bases. Germline values: CDR1 MNHEY, CDR2 SVGAGI. The CDR3 has 12 amino acids. The clonotype was recovered from a woman of 80 years or more with active or convalescent COVID-19. The chain carries TRBV6-5 and TRBJ1-6; no clear D gene. Input material: peripheral blood. CDR3 amino acids: CASRDLTSPLHF. The CDR3 DNA sequence: TGTGCCAGCAGAGACTTAACATCACCCCTCCACTTT.